This TCR beta chain was observed in a study of OX40 agonist ivuxolimab in advanced cancers. The CDR3 spans 16 residues. The junction had 6 bases not matched to a gene; V was cut back by 1 base and J by 3 bases. The germline V gene encodes CDR1 LGHNA and CDR2 YSLEER. This table comes from immunoSEQ multiplex PCR, and its TCRdb copy is limited to in-frame clones, with some not included. Altogether 75,000 to 95,000 clones are present, about 80% being singletons, with the ten largest covering 0.51%. Sequenced here: CD4+ or CD8+ T cells sorted from blood, sampled in a trial of the OX40 agonist ivuxolimab. V and J are TRBV4-3 and TRBJ2-1, with TRBD2 identical over 7 bases. The clonotype originates from an adult with an advanced solid tumor such as melanoma, head and neck, liver or kidney cancer. The CDR3 bases are TGCGCCAGCAGCCAAGGGCGCGGGAGAGACTACAATGAGCAGTTCTTC. The encoded protein is CASSQGRGRDYNEQFF.